This is a list of T cell receptor beta chains from one sample in a study of cytomegalovirus exposure and HLA in healthy donors. Clones were sequenced by immunoSEQ multiplex PCR, and TCRdb holds only the in-frame ones, with some missing. Found here are 85,000 to 130,000 clones, roughly 80% of them singletons; the top ten hold roughly 1.9%. The sample taken for sequencing was PBMCs. These receptors were collected from a woman between 40 and 55 years old in good health and CMV-seronegative. CDR3s include the opening cysteine and the closing phenylalanine or tryptophan. The order of the fields is J gene, CDR3 length, V gene, CDR3 protein.

J: TRBJ2-7; length: 14; V: TRBV7-2; CDR3: CASSLGGGFYEQYF
J: TRBJ2-7; length: 14; V: TRBV4-3; CDR3: CASSQERDGSEQYF
J: TRBJ1-1; length: 15; V: TRBV6-6; CDR3: CASTQTVWQNTEAFF
J: TRBJ2-3; length: 19; V: TRBV4-3; CDR3: CASSQGTSGRTSSTDTQYF
J: TRBJ2-7; length: 14; V: TRBV5-1; CDR3: CASSFGLAAYEQYF
J: TRBJ1-1; length: 16; V: TRBV15; CDR3: CATSINWIDGGTEAFF
J: TRBJ2-3; length: 19; V: TRBV7-6; CDR3: CASSLGGYSLARHTDTQYF
J: TRBJ2-2; length: 17; V: TRBV7-9; CDR3: CASSLGLTGELAGELFF
J: TRBJ2-1; length: 13; V: TRBV30; CDR3: CAWSQPTSREQFF
J: TRBJ2-1; length: 12; V: TRBV5-1; CDR3: CASSPPGNEQFF
J: TRBJ2-3; length: 16; V: TRBV7-3; CDR3: CASSMPGQGASDTQYF
J: TRBJ2-7; length: 13; V: TRBV10-3; CDR3: CAISEEIAGEQYF
J: TRBJ2-3; length: 16; V: TRBV27; CDR3: CASSLSRAVYTDTQYF
J: TRBJ2-5; length: 13; V: TRBV5-8; CDR3: CASSRGPGETQYF
J: TRBJ1-2; length: 15; V: TRBV5-1; CDR3: CASSPGGQINYGYTF
J: TRBJ2-2; length: 15; V: TRBV25-1; CDR3: CASSEFSGESGELFF
J: TRBJ2-7; length: 17; V: TRBV7-2; CDR3: CASSFLGVAGGPYEQYF
J: TRBJ1-5; length: 15; V: TRBV27; CDR3: CASSLMTGENQPQHF
J: TRBJ2-1; length: 14; V: TRBV18; CDR3: CASSPSRARGEQFF
J: TRBJ2-3; length: 13; V: TRBV2; CDR3: CASSEVRADTQYF
J: TRBJ1-2; length: 14; V: TRBV19; CDR3: CASSIVSAGYGYTF
J: TRBJ1-5; length: 17; V: TRBV28; CDR3: CASSLPSPGFSNQPQHF
J: TRBJ1-3; length: 15; V: TRBV7-8; CDR3: CASRLTGTGSNTIYF
J: TRBJ2-2; length: 16; V: TRBV5-1; CDR3: CASSALGQGGTGELFF
J: TRBJ1-6; length: 14; V: TRBV7-3; CDR3: CASSLSPGQAPLHF
J: TRBJ2-1; length: 15; V: TRBV7-2; CDR3: CASSSSGSIYNEQFF